The clone carrying this T cell receptor beta chain was counted at least ten times. As yet, its antigen is unknown. This sample was taken from a study of CD8 T cells in ankylosing spondylitis. In TCRdb, the 5' RACE reads were re-called with MiXCR into one record per CDR3 protein. The sample holds approximately 240,000 distinct CDR3 sequences, under 12% seen once. Study observations and caveats: Among TCR beta sequences, a motif of roughly 8 highly homologous variants appeared characteristic of ankylosing spondylitis blood.

V was clipped by 2 bases and J by 2 bases, with 7 bases between them. The length of the CDR3 is 14 residues. Per the germline V gene, CDR1 is SNHLY and CDR2 is FYNNEI. This chain links TRBV2 with TRBJ1-5, with D unresolved. The sequence derives from a male donor with ankylosing spondylitis or in good health (not recorded which). Sequencing used blood, either unsorted or a sorted T cell fraction (not recorded which). The CDR3, as DNA: TGTGCCAGCAGTGAATTAGTGGGCAATCAGCCCCAGCATTTT. This gives the protein CASSELVGNQPQHF. The whole variable domain, filled in from reference TRBV2 and TRBJ1-5, reads EPEVTQTPSHQVTQMGQEVILRCVPISNHLYFYWYRQILGQKVEFLVSFYNNEISEKSEIFDDQFSVERPDGSNFTLKIRSTKLEDSAMYFCASSELVGNQPQHFGDGTRLSIL.